This note documents a single TCR beta chain sequence. Its cognate antigen has yet to be identified. Base qualities are not recorded, but no much larger clone differs from it by a single base. Trimmed from V: 2 bases; trimmed from J: 2 bases; junction bases lacking a gene match: 5. The germline V gene supplies CDR1 SGHAT and CDR2 FQNNGV. From the cysteine up to the phenylalanine, the CDR3 has a length of 16 residues. Left in the record is the CDR3 DNA by itself, 48 bases read in frame from the first base. This sample was included in a study of blood T cell repertoires in COVID-19 (dated by TCRdb to the early 2020s). Describing the broader study: The collaborator samples originated in the United States, Italy and Spain and spanned the acute and convalescent phases of COVID-19. The prospective study material was composed of cDNA or gDNA derived from T cells, B-cell-depleted T cells, or PBMCs. Nearly every sample came with metadata listing a de-identified subject ID, COVID-19 status, age in years and sex. The samples were drawn from two sources: the first 160 participants of the ongoing ImmuneRACE study, and over 950 subjects contributed by 6 global collaborators. The repertoires were released in a freely available public database meant as a resource for research on the immune response to SARS-CoV-2. HLA class I and class II types, where available, came from metadata supplied by the sample provider rather than from assay-based typing. Deeply sampled blood TCRbeta repertoires from subjects exposed to, actively infected with, or recovered from COVID-19 were included in the dataset. Overall study results and their limits: The amount of clinical and demographic metadata varied by source and participant and was provided uncurated.

In Seattle, one collaborating source enrolled patients while the infection was active and tracked those patients longitudinally over the course of disease. The collaborating institutions used their own protocols to collect whole blood in K2EDTA tubes. Collaborator samples were shipped for TCRbeta analysis as frozen whole blood, isolated PBMCs, or DNA extracted from either sample type. TCRbeta CDR3 regions were amplified from genomic DNA using the immunoSEQ Assay, a bias-controlled multiplex PCR. The published analysis was carried out like this. The number of nucleated cells in each sample was estimated by amplification of reference gene primers within the assay. To quantify the absolute abundance of each unique TCRbeta CDR3 rearrangement, sequence reads were collapsed and filtered. For each sample, productive Simpson clonality was calculated by taking the square root of Simpson's diversity index across productive rearrangements. This is the immuneACCESS table as TCRdb keeps it, with only in-frame sequences that have V and J called. A part of the clones is gone; compared with another copy, unresolved V genes explain less than half, and the rest is unexplained. V and J calls and clone size are copied from that table; D and trimming were computed from the DNA. The sample table holds 100,000 to 150,000 clones, of which more than 85% were seen once. Together, the top ten hold about 1.9% of the sample.

Sequencing was done on a sample of peripheral blood. The sequence was obtained from a man between 45 and 60 years old with COVID-19, enrolled during active disease. The rearrangement combines TRBV11-2 with TRBJ2-3, with 9 central nucleotides matching TRBD2. CDR3 protein: CASSLLAGSITDTQYF. The DNA is TGTGCCAGCAGCTTACTAGCGGGAAGTATCACAGATACGCAGTATTTT. Beyond the CDR3, the reference TRBV11-2 and TRBJ2-3 genes provide the residues; the full variable domain reads: EAGVAQSPRYKIIEKRQSVAFWCNPISGHATLYWYQQILGQGPKLLIQFQNNGVVDDSQLPKDRFSAERLKGVDSTLKIQPAKLEDSAVYLCASSLLAGSITDTQYFGPGTRLTVL.